These 6 T cell receptor beta chains came from one sample sequenced in a study of human T cells and chemical hapten exposure. This sample's time point: healthy volunteer bleed at 2 weeks. Total RNA extraction was carried out from unfractionated whole blood. TCRdb fed the RACE reads into MiXCR, producing one record per CDR3 protein. The profile shows 25,000 to 35,000 distinct CDR3 sequences, about 7.7% of them singletons. The sample comprised whole blood. The origin of the receptors is a human donor in good health. Some clones in this sample may be carry-over from other donors' samples.

This clonotype has at least ten counts. V gene TRBV7-2 combines with J gene TRBJ2-3; D is tentatively TRBD1 or TRBD2 (5 bases each). The CDR3 has 15 residues. Deletions cut 4 bases from V and 4 bases from J, with 15 bases between. CDR1 SGHTA and CDR2 FQGNSA come from the germline V gene. The CDR3 region is CASSSPRDAADTQYF. The CDR3 bases are TGTGCCAGCAGCTCGCCAAGGGACGCCGCAGATACGCAGTATTTT. Filled out from reference TRBV7-2 and TRBJ2-3, the complete variable domain reads GAGVSQSPSNKVTEKGKDVELRCDPISGHTALYWYRQSLGQGLEFLIYFQGNSAPDKSGLPSDRFSAERTGGSVSTLTIQRTQQEDSAVYLCASSSPRDAADTQYFGPGTRLTVL.

This clonotype has at least ten counts. V gene TRBV27 combines with J gene TRBJ2-1; TRBD1 is a possible D gene (5 bases). Trimming pared 5 bases from V and 6 bases from J, leaving 23 bases between. Germline V gene lookup returns CDR1 MNHEY and CDR2 SMNVEV (reference sequence). CDR3 size: 17 residues. The CDR3 bases are TGTGCCAGCAGTATTACATCAGACAGTGCGGTTGGCAATGAGCAGTTCTTC. Its translation is CASSITSDSAVGNEQFF.

V and J are TRBV30 and TRBJ1-1, with D tentatively TRBD1 (5 bases). Per germline, CDR1 GTSNPN and CDR2 SVGIG (reference sequence). The CDR3 is made up of 17 amino acids. The V gene lost 0 bases and the J gene lost 1 base, with 18 bases spanning the gap. The CDR3 loop is CAWSVGAGWGENTEAFF. The DNA for the CDR3 is TGTGCCTGGAGTGTTGGGGCAGGCTGGGGGGAGAACACTGAAGCTTTCTTT.

The rearrangement joins TRBV5-4 to TRBJ1-4; 7 bases map to TRBD1. The CDR3 is 14 residues long. Germline CDR1 and CDR2: SGHNT and YYREEE (reference sequence). The trim removed 4 bases at V and 3 bases at J, leaving 3 bases unmatched. CDR3 region: CASSPGTANEKLFF. The CDR3 DNA follows: TGTGCCAGCAGCCCCGGGACAGCTAATGAAAAACTGTTTTTT.

Ten or more counts support this clonotype. The DNA of the CDR3 is TGTGCCAGCAGTTGGACAGCCTCTGGGGCCAACGTCCTGACTTTC. It codes for CASSWTASGANVLTF. The chain carries TRBV12-3 or TRBV12-4 and TRBJ2-6, with a weak D call TRBD1 (6 bases). The CDR3 runs to 15 residues. V was pared by 4 bases and J by 0 bases, with 7 bases between.

This clonotype was detected only a few times. The chain uses TRBV29-1 and TRBJ2-5, with D perhaps TRBD1 (6 bases). V lost 7 bases and J lost 3, with 12 bases in between. The V gene's germline CDR1 is SQVTM and CDR2 ANQGSEA. The CDR3 extends over 12 amino acids. The CDR3 protein is CSATTGKETQYF. DNA of the CDR3: TGCAGCGCCACGACAGGTAAAGAGACCCAGTACTTC.